This T cell receptor (beta chain) originates from a study of T cells expressing NK-cell markers. No DNA is given; TCRdb re-called the 5' RACE reads and lists each CDR3 protein once. The table lists about 460,000 distinct CDR3 sequences. Sequencing used blood T cells: a sorted CD56 or NKG2C T cell subset, CD4+ or CD8+ T cells, or bulk PBMC T cells (not recorded which). This receptor was taken from a woman in her forties or fifties in good health.

The CDR3 loop reads CASSGVRDRLTQGTIYF. The rearrangement joins TRBV6-6 to TRBJ1-3; TCRdb names TRBD1, which stays unverified in the absence of DNA. The CDR3 is 17 residues long. Germline assignment: CDR1 MNHNY and CDR2 SVGAGI (reference sequence).